These 31 T cell receptor beta chains originate from one sample sequenced in a study of blood T cell repertoires in COVID-19. The method was immunoSEQ multiplex PCR; TCRdb's version includes in-frame clones alone and lacks a portion of them. The sample contains about 140,000 clones, approximately 84% of which appear only once. The specimen was peripheral blood. The receptor source for this set is a human donor in a cohort sampled during active COVID-19.

The rearrangement uses TRBV7-9 and TRBJ2-2; 12 bases are shared with TRBD2. This CDR3 has 15 amino acids. The germline V gene encodes CDR1 SEHNR and CDR2 FQNEAQ (reference sequence). J gave up 6 bases and V 6 bases, and 5 bases lay outside the gene matches. Here the CDR3 reads CASRLAGGFSGELFF. The CDR3 DNA reads TGTGCCAGCAGACTAGCGGGGGGATTTTCCGGGGAGCTGTTTTTT.

About this clone: The junction and the germline gene differ at one end; a read error may be behind it. The J gene is TRBJ2-1, the V gene TRBV7-7; 8 bases are shared with TRBD1. Germline CDR1 reads SSHAT; CDR2 reads FNYEAQ (reference sequence). The CDR3 totals 15 residues. The DNA for the CDR3 is TGTGCTAGCAGCCCCACAGGGGGATCCTACAATGAGCAGTTCTTC. Translated, it gives CASSPTGGSYNEQFF. Based on the CDR3 plus reference TRBV7-7 and TRBJ2-1, the full variable domain is GAGVSQSPRYKVTKRGQDVTLRCDPISSHATLYWYQQALGQGPEFLTYFNYEAQPDKSGLPSDRFSAERPEGSISTLTIQRTEQRDSAMYRCASSPTGGSYNEQFFGPGTRLTVL.

V is TRBV2 and J is TRBJ1-1; no reliable D call. Trimming shortened V by 11 bases and J by 6 bases, and 19 bases separated the two germline ends. There are 13 residues in the CDR3. Looked up from germline, CDR1 is SNHLY and CDR2 is FYNNEI. The CDR3 nucleotides are TGTGCCTCCCATGGGGAGGGTAGGGCTGAAGCTTTCTTT. Encoded protein: CASHGEGRAEAFF.

The chain combines TRBV7-9 with TRBJ2-6, with a tentative D call TRBD1 (6 bases). Deletions cut 4 bases from V and 4 bases from J, with 8 bases between. Germline CDR1 SEHNR, CDR2 FQNEAQ (reference sequence). The CDR3 consists of 14 residues. The CDR3 region is CASSSGDGANVLTF. As DNA, the CDR3 is TGTGCCAGCAGCTCAGGGGACGGGGCCAACGTCCTGACTTTC.

The chain combines TRBV5-3 with TRBJ2-3, with a weak D call TRBD2 (6 bases). TRBV5-3 is known as an ORF, though its function is uncertain. Deletions cut 8 bases from V and 6 bases from J, with 16 bases between. The CDR3 sequence is 13 residues long. The CDR3 loop reads CASWEEKEDTQYF. CDR3 nucleotides: TGTGCCAGTTGGGAGGAAAAAGAGGATACGCAGTATTTT.

The chain joins TRBV5-1 to TRBJ1-4, with D tentatively TRBD1 (6 bases). The V gene lost 4 bases and the J gene lost 2 bases, with 15 bases spanning the gap. Germline V CDR1 and CDR2: SGHRS, YFSETQ. CDR3 length equals 16 residues. The CDR3 bases are TGCGCCAGCAGCCTGCTGGGGCAGGGGACTAATGAAAAACTGTTTTTT. As protein: CASSLLGQGTNEKLFF.

The V and J genes are TRBV10-2 and TRBJ1-3; a possible D gene is TRBD1 (6 bases). Trimming removed 6 bases at V and 3 bases at J, with 12 bases between. The CDR3 runs to 14 residues. Germline V gives CDR1 WSHSY, CDR2 SAAADI. The CDR3 sequence: CASRPEGVGNTIYF. As DNA, the CDR3 is TGCGCCAGCAGGCCCGAGGGGGTTGGAAACACCATATATTTT.

The chain couples TRBV4-1 to TRBJ2-1; 7 bases align to TRBD1. Per the germline V gene, CDR1 is MGHRA and CDR2 is YSYEKL. V was pared by 3 bases and J by 15 bases, with 8 bases of the junction left unmatched. The CDR3 has 12 amino acids. CDR3: CASSQMGQPRFF. The DNA for the CDR3 is TGCGCCAGCAGCCAGATGGGACAGCCGAGGTTCTTC.

The genes are TRBV7-9 and TRBJ1-2, with D possibly being TRBD1 (5 bases). This CDR3 contains 15 residues. CDR1 and CDR2 (germline): SEHNR, FQNEAQ (reference sequence). V lost 0 bases, J lost 1 base, and 9 bases lay in between. CDR3 bases: TGTGCCAGCAGCTTAGCCCTAGACAGTAACTATGGCTACACCTTC. Protein sequence: CASSLALDSNYGYTF.

V and J are TRBV6-6 and TRBJ2-3, with TRBD1 identical over 11 bases. Germline V gene sequence: CDR1 MNHNY, CDR2 SVGAGI (reference sequence). V shed 4 bases and J 6 bases; nucleotides not matched to a gene: 3. This CDR3 has 14 residues. CDR3 coding DNA: TGTGCCAGCAGTTCGGACAGGGGGCCCGATACGCAGTATTTT. Amino acids: CASSSDRGPDTQYF.

The chain joins TRBV11-2 to TRBJ2-5, with 10 bases identical to TRBD2. Germline CDR1 is SGHAT and CDR2 is FQNNGV. Losses at the gene ends were 7 bases for V and 2 bases for J; bases not matched to a gene: 4. The CDR3 is 14 amino acids. The CDR3 sequence: CASKLAGLQETQYF. The CDR3 DNA is TGTGCCAGCAAACTAGCGGGGTTGCAAGAGACCCAGTACTTC.

V usage is TRBV6-5 and J usage is TRBJ1-2; D remains unclear. The length of the CDR3 is 14 residues. Per germline, CDR1 MNHEY and CDR2 SVGAGI. Trimming stripped 2 bases from V and 1 base from J, with 8 bases between. The CDR3 DNA reads as TGTGCCAGCAGTTACCAGGCACTTAACTATGGCTACACCTTC. Amino acids: CASSYQALNYGYTF.

This clone came up a few times. V and J are TRBV3-1 (or the pseudogene TRBV3-2) and TRBJ1-6, with 8 bases matching TRBD1. Trimming at V came to 3 bases and at J to 3 bases, leaving 13 bases not matched to a gene. Germline V gene data show CDR1 as LGHDT and CDR2 as YNNKEL (reference sequence). The CDR3 has 19 amino acids. This CDR3 is CASSHSNRGSYVYNSPLHF. Written as DNA, the CDR3 is TGTGCCAGCAGCCACTCCAACAGGGGGTCTTATGTCTATAATTCACCCCTCCACTTT.

The V gene is TRBV29-1, the J gene TRBJ2-7; TRBD1 might be the D (6 bases). The germline gives CDR1 SQVTM, CDR2 ANQGSEA. V was cut by 0 bases and J by 4 bases, with 7 bases left in between. The CDR3 sequence is 12 residues long. CDR3 protein: CSVEEGTYEQYF. The CDR3 DNA reads as TGCAGCGTTGAAGAGGGGACATACGAGCAGTACTTC.

This clone showed up just once. V is TRBV11-3 and J is TRBJ1-3; D is undetermined. From germline, CDR1 is SGHNT and CDR2 YENEEA. The CDR3 has 13 residues. Trimming pared 6 bases from V and 0 bases from J, leaving 6 bases between. The CDR3, as DNA: TGTGCCAGCAGTTACAGCTCTGGAAACACCATATATTTT. Amino acids: CASSYSSGNTIYF.

This chain connects TRBV5-4 to TRBJ2-7; 11 nucleotides align to TRBD2. The CDR3 spans 14 residues. V shed 1 base, J shed 7 bases, and the junction held 4 bases outside the gene matches. Germline CDR1 and CDR2: SGHNT and YYREEE (reference sequence). The chain's CDR3 is CASSLLAGGGEQYF. Written as DNA, the CDR3 is TGTGCCAGCAGCTTGCTAGCGGGGGGAGGTGAGCAGTACTTC. Full variable domain (remainder filled in from reference TRBV5-4 and TRBJ2-7): ETGVTQSPTHLIKTRGQQVTLRCSSQSGHNTVSWYQQALGQGPQFIFQYYREEENGRGNFPPRFSGLQFPNYSSELNVNALELDDSALYLCASSLLAGGGEQYFGPGTRLTVT.

The chain links TRBV2 to TRBJ2-7; TRBD2 is a possible D gene (7 bases). The V gene lost 0 bases and the J gene lost 6 bases, with 18 bases spanning the gap. The CDR3 contains 16 residues. The germline V gene has CDR1 SNHLY and CDR2 FYNNEI. CDR3 nucleotide sequence: TGTGCCAGCAGTGAAGCGGTTACGGGGGGCTTTTTCGAGCAGTACTTC. Its translation: CASSEAVTGGFFEQYF.

This clone appeared a few times. The genes are TRBV6-5 and TRBJ1-6, with 8 nucleotides matching TRBD1. V trimming: 0 bases; J trimming: 7 bases; junction bases outside the gene matches: 5. This CDR3 region has 16 residues. Germline values: CDR1 MNHEY, CDR2 SVGAGI. The CDR3 spells CASSYSGTGGNSPLHF. In DNA, the CDR3 is TGTGCCAGCAGTTACTCCGGGACAGGAGGGAATTCACCCCTCCACTTT.

This clone was detected once. The V call is TRBV28, the J call TRBJ1-6; tentatively, D is TRBD1 (6 bases). V was trimmed by 6 bases and J by 6 bases, leaving 18 bases between them. The CDR3 consists of 16 residues. Germline CDR1 is MDHEN and CDR2 is SYDVKM. The DNA of the CDR3 is TGTGCCAGCAGCCCCCCTTCGGGGGGCCTTAATTCACCCCTCCACTTT. It translates to CASSPPSGGLNSPLHF. The variable domain in full, with the rest retrieved from reference TRBV28 and TRBJ1-6, is DVKVTQSSRYLVKRTGEKVFLECVQDMDHENMFWYRQDPGLGLRLIYFSYDVKMKEKGDIPEGYSVSREKKERFSLILESASTNQTSMYLCASSPPSGGLNSPLHFGNGTRLTVT.

This sequence joins TRBV7-9 and TRBJ1-5; D remains ambiguous. The germline V and J ends were trimmed by 6 bases and 7 bases, with 22 bases remaining between them. This CDR3 spans 16 amino acids. Germline CDR1 is SEHNR and CDR2 is FQNEAQ (reference sequence). Written as DNA, the CDR3 is TGTGCCAGCAGGCCTCCCTTTGACCCAGCGAGGCAGCCCCAGCATTTT. The encoded protein is CASRPPFDPARQPQHF.

The chain has TRBV5-1 and TRBJ2-1; TRBD1 matches 10 bases. V was clipped by 0 bases and J by 0 bases; unmatched bases: 3. CDR1 is SGHRS and CDR2 is YFSETQ in the germline V gene. The CDR3 sequence is 17 residues long. CDR3 sequence reads: CASSLEGQGSSYNEQFF. In DNA form, the CDR3 reads TGCGCCAGCAGCTTGGAGGGACAGGGGAGCTCCTACAATGAGCAGTTCTTC.

The genes are TRBV18 and TRBJ2-7; 9 nucleotides align to TRBD1. V shed 3 bases and J 5 bases; nucleotides not matched to a gene: 8. The CDR3 is 15 amino acids. CDR1 and CDR2 from the germline V gene are KGHSH and LQKENI. CDR3 nucleotide sequence: TGTGCCAGCTCACCTTCACAGGGGGCGATCGACGAGCAGTACTTC. It is translated as CASSPSQGAIDEQYF.

The chain combines TRBV7-3 with TRBJ2-2, with TRBD1 matching over 7 bases. Germline V gene data show CDR1 as SGHTA and CDR2 as FQGTGA. Trimming took 3 bases from V and 6 from J; bases not matched to a gene: 4. This CDR3 is built from 14 residues. The CDR3 coding sequence is TGTGCCAGCAGCTTTCAAGGGGGCGCCGGGGAGCTGTTTTTT. Its translation is CASSFQGGAGELFF.

The chain uses TRBV15 and TRBJ2-3; no definite D call. Per germline, CDR1 LNHNV and CDR2 YYDKDF (reference sequence). V was shortened by 0 bases and J by 4 bases, with 8 bases between the two germline ends. The CDR3 loop spans 14 amino acids. CDR3 sequence: CATSRDLSSDTQYF. The CDR3 DNA follows: TGTGCCACCAGCAGAGATCTTAGTTCAGATACGCAGTATTTT.

The chain recombines TRBV7-2 with TRBJ2-2, with 8 bases aligning to TRBD2. Germline V lookup: CDR1 SGHTA, CDR2 FQGNSA. CDR3 length: 15 residues. V was clipped by 2 bases and J by 7 bases; unmatched bases: 6. This CDR3 is CASSLRSGGHGELFF. DNA for the CDR3: TGTGCCAGCAGCTTAAGAAGCGGGGGTCACGGGGAGCTGTTTTTT.

The J gene is TRBJ1-6, the V gene TRBV27; D might be TRBD1 (5 bases). In germline, CDR1 is MNHEY, CDR2 SMNVEV (reference sequence). With 6 bases removed from V and 10 bases from J, the gap between germline ends came to 13 bases. This CDR3 region has 13 residues. The CDR3 DNA is TGTGCCAGCAGCCGGGAGAGGGGCTCACCCCTCCACTTT. It specifies CASSRERGSPLHF.

The V call is TRBV19, the J call TRBJ2-7; TRBD2 matches at 10 bases. The CDR3 consists of 15 residues. CDR1 and CDR2 (germline): LNHDA, SQIVND (reference sequence). V shed 3 bases and J 2 bases; nucleotides not matched to a gene: 4. The CDR3 reads CASSITSGATYEQYF. CDR3 DNA sequence: TGTGCCAGTAGTATTACTAGCGGGGCTACCTACGAGCAGTACTTC.

V usage is TRBV28 and J usage is TRBJ1-4, with D possibly matching TRBD1 (6 bases). This CDR3 is built from 14 residues. Deletions cut 6 bases from V and 4 bases from J, with 12 bases between. Germline loops: CDR1 MDHEN, CDR2 SYDVKM. CDR3: CASRKTGINEKLFF. CDR3 DNA: TGTGCCAGCAGAAAGACAGGTATTAATGAAAAACTGTTTTTT.

This clone was observed once. J is TRBJ2-7 and V is TRBV2; TRBD2 matches at 11 bases. The germline CDR1 and CDR2 sequences are SNHLY and FYNNEI. This CDR3 region has 17 residues. V gave up 5 bases and J gave up 2 bases; unmatched junction bases: 11. The CDR3 DNA sequence: TGTGCCAGCAGTCGACCCTCTAGCGGGGGGAATCCCTACGAGCAGTACTTC. Encoded protein: CASSRPSSGGNPYEQYF.

This clone showed up just a few times. This chain links TRBV28 with TRBJ1-3, with 8 bases that match TRBD1. The CDR3 totals 15 residues. V gave up 4 bases and J gave up 3 bases; unmatched junction bases: 5. Looked up from germline, CDR1 is MDHEN and CDR2 is SYDVKM. The CDR3 sequence: CASSSTGVGGNTIYF. Written as DNA, the CDR3 is TGTGCCAGCAGTTCGACAGGGGTAGGTGGAAACACCATATATTTT.

V and J are TRBV14 and TRBJ1-1, with 11 bases matching TRBD1. With 5 bases clipped from V and 5 bases from J, the junction kept 7 bases outside the gene matches. This CDR3 has 15 amino acids. The germline V gene encodes CDR1 SGHDN and CDR2 FVKESK. The CDR3 protein is CASSLRTGGFTEAFF. CDR3 nucleotides: TGTGCCAGCAGCTTAAGGACAGGGGGCTTTACTGAAGCTTTCTTT.